A single sample gave rise to the 17 T cell receptor beta chains below, sequenced in a study of blood T cell repertoires in COVID-19. Profiled with immunoSEQ multiplex PCR; TCRdb holds only in-frame clones, not every one. The sample shows about 88,000 clones, approximately 86% of them seen only once. The material sequenced was peripheral blood. The receptor set was obtained from a male donor with acute or convalescent COVID-19.

The gene calls are TRBV2 and TRBJ1-5; no reliable D call. Germline values: CDR1 SNHLY, CDR2 FYNNEI. The germline V and J ends were trimmed by 4 bases and 0 bases, with 10 bases remaining between them. The CDR3 loop spans 15 amino acids. CDR3 residues: CASSVGSDSNQPQHF. CDR3 nucleotides: TGTGCCAGCAGTGTGGGCAGTGATAGCAATCAGCCCCAGCATTTT.

The J gene is TRBJ2-7, the V gene TRBV19; 8 bases line up with TRBD2. From germline, CDR1 is LNHDA and CDR2 SQIVND (reference sequence). The CDR3 is 15 amino acids. V was clipped by 1 base and J by 0 bases; unmatched bases: 2. CDR3 nucleotides: TGTGCCAGTAGTATAGCGGGGGGGCCCTCCTACGAGCAGTACTTC. Protein sequence: CASSIAGGPSYEQYF.

J is TRBJ1-4 and V is TRBV20-1; D perhaps matches TRBD1 (6 bases). The germline V and J ends were trimmed by 3 bases and 0 bases, with 11 bases remaining between them. This CDR3 is built from 15 residues. Germline V lookup: CDR1 DFQATT, CDR2 SNEGSKA (reference sequence). CDR3 sequence: CSASVGASTNEKLFF. The CDR3 DNA follows: TGCAGTGCTAGTGTGGGGGCTTCAACTAATGAAAAACTGTTTTTT.

The chain is built from TRBV6-5 and TRBJ1-6; D not resolved. Between the trimmed V and J ends, which lost 5 bases and 0 bases, there was a span of 8 bases. This CDR3 contains 15 residues. Germline V gene sequence: CDR1 MNHEY, CDR2 SVGAGI. CDR3 in amino acids: CASSPLSSYNSPLHF. The DNA of the CDR3 is TGTGCCAGCAGTCCACTGAGCTCCTATAATTCACCCCTCCACTTT.

CDR3 nucleotide sequence: TGCAGCGTTGACAGACAGGGCTCGGAGACCCAGTACTTC. Translating it yields CSVDRQGSETQYF. The V and J genes are TRBV29-1 and TRBJ2-5; 7 nucleotides align to TRBD1. Trimming cost V 3 bases and J 5 bases; bases outside gene matches: 6. The germline V gene has CDR1 SQVTM and CDR2 ANQGSEA. This CDR3 comprises 13 residues.

This clone was detected once. V usage is TRBV18 and J usage is TRBJ2-3, with 14 bases fitting TRBD2. Germline CDR1 and CDR2: KGHSH and LQKENI. The V and J ends lost 5 bases and 2 bases, in that order; junction bases with no gene match: 6. CDR3 length: 17 residues. As DNA, the CDR3 is TGTGCCAGCTCAAGTAGGACTAGCGGGGGGCTCACAGATACGCAGTATTTT. It yields the protein CASSSRTSGGLTDTQYF.

The V gene is TRBV5-1, the J gene TRBJ1-1; D not resolved. The CDR3 is 13 amino acids. The germline gives CDR1 SGHRS, CDR2 YFSETQ. V dropped 1 base and J dropped 1 base, with 5 bases sitting between them. This chain's CDR3 is CASSLTPNTEAFF. CDR3 DNA: TGCGCCAGCAGCTTGACACCGAACACTGAAGCTTTCTTT.

This CDR3 is CASSRGQNNYGYTF. The DNA for the CDR3 is TGTGCCAGCAGCCGGGGACAGAATAACTATGGCTACACCTTC. The chain recombines TRBV5-4 with TRBJ1-2; 7 nucleotides line up with TRBD1. CDR1 and CDR2 (germline): SGHNT, YYREEE (reference sequence). V lost 4 bases to trimming and J lost 1 base; unmatched junction nucleotides: 4. CDR3 length: 14 residues.

The chain uses TRBV7-2 and TRBJ1-2, with a weak D call TRBD1 (5 bases). The V end lost 2 bases, the J end lost 6 bases, and 16 bases lay between the germline ends. Germline-derived CDR1 and CDR2 are SGHTA and FQGNSA. The CDR3 is made up of 15 amino acids. In nucleotides, the CDR3 is TGTGCCAGCAGCTTACGTCTGGCAGGGCGCGATGGCTACACCTTC. Translation gives CASSLRLAGRDGYTF.

The rearrangement links TRBV6-5 to TRBJ2-1, with D possibly TRBD1 on 5 matching bases. The CDR3 is 13 residues long. CDR1 and CDR2 from the germline V gene are MNHEY and SVGAGI. The V end lost 6 bases, the J end lost 6 bases, and 12 bases lay between the germline ends. The CDR3 loop reads CASRKDITNEQFF. The DNA for the CDR3 is TGTGCCAGCAGAAAGGACATAACCAATGAGCAGTTCTTC.

The chain employs TRBV6-6 and TRBJ1-5, with 8 bases matching TRBD1. Germline V CDR1 and CDR2: MNHNY, SVGAGI (reference sequence). The CDR3 is 14 residues long. V shed 6 bases, J shed 7 bases, and the junction held 8 bases outside the gene matches. In DNA form, the CDR3 reads TGTGCCAGCAGCAGAGACAGGGGAGGCCAGCCCCAGCATTTT. This gives the protein CASSRDRGGQPQHF.

V is TRBV5-4 and J is TRBJ2-2, with a weak D call TRBD1 (6 bases). CDR1 is SGHNT, CDR2 YYREEE, per germline (reference sequence). V lost 4 bases and J 0 bases, leaving 13 bases between the germline ends. This CDR3 spans 16 amino acids. CDR3 DNA: TGTGCCAGCAGCGACGACAGGACTTCGAACACCGGGGAGCTGTTTTTT. This gives the protein CASSDDRTSNTGELFF. Filled out from reference TRBV5-4 and TRBJ2-2, the complete variable domain reads ETGVTQSPTHLIKTRGQQVTLRCSSQSGHNTVSWYQQALGQGPQFIFQYYREEENGRGNFPPRFSGLQFPNYSSELNVNALELDDSALYLCASSDDRTSNTGELFFGEGSRLTVL.

The gene calls are TRBV20-1 and TRBJ2-7, with 7 bases identical to TRBD2. The CDR3 runs to 10 residues. Trimming cost V 7 bases and J 5 bases; bases outside gene matches: 2. From germline, CDR1 is DFQATT and CDR2 SNEGSKA (reference sequence). The CDR3 DNA sequence: TGCAGTGGGGGGGGAGACGAGCAGTACTTC. Translation gives CSGGGDEQYF.

The genes are TRBV7-6 and TRBJ2-7; 7 bases fit TRBD1. CDR3 length: 15 amino acids. The J segment lost 5 bases and the V segment lost 0 bases, leaving 7 bases of the junction unmatched. Germline-derived CDR1 and CDR2 are SGHVS and FNYEAQ. The CDR3 nucleotides read TGTGCCAGCAGCTTAGCAGACAGGGTTAGCGACGAGCAGTACTTC. Its translation is CASSLADRVSDEQYF.

V gene TRBV14 combines with J gene TRBJ2-1; 11 bases line up with TRBD2. V lost 4 bases, J lost 8 bases, and 7 bases stayed unmatched. CDR3 size: 15 residues. The germline V gene encodes CDR1 SGHDN and CDR2 FVKESK. CDR3 in amino acids: CASSPRLAGYYEQFF. CDR3 nucleotide sequence: TGTGCCAGCAGCCCCAGACTAGCGGGGTACTATGAGCAGTTCTTC.

The V and J genes are TRBV6-5 and TRBJ1-4; possible D gene TRBD1, 6 bases. The germline gives CDR1 MNHEY, CDR2 SVGAGI. V lost 7 bases, J lost 5 bases, and 14 bases lay in between. The CDR3 totals 14 residues. This CDR3 reads CASTPAGENEKLFF. DNA for the CDR3: TGTGCCAGCACCCCGGCAGGGGAGAATGAAAAACTGTTTTTT.

The J gene is TRBJ1-2, the V gene TRBV15; D ambiguous. V was trimmed by 0 bases and J by 7 bases, leaving 15 bases between them. Germline V gene sequence: CDR1 LNHNV, CDR2 YYDKDF (reference sequence). The length of the CDR3 is 15 residues. In DNA form, the CDR3 reads TGTGCCACCAGCAGAGATACGGGGATAGGCCCTGGCTACACCTTC. It codes for CATSRDTGIGPGYTF. Drawing the rest from reference TRBV15 and TRBJ1-2, the complete variable domain is DAMVIQNPRYQVTQFGKPVTLSCSQTLNHNVMYWYQQKSSQAPKLLFHYYDKDFNNEADTPDNFQSRRPNTSFCFLDIRSPGLGDTAMYLCATSRDTGIGPGYTFGSGTRLTVV.